The T cell receptor (beta chain) described here comes from a study of OX40 agonist ivuxolimab in advanced cancers. TCRdb's table, derived via immunoSEQ multiplex PCR, lists solely in-frame clones and lacks some. The sample has 65,000 to 80,000 clones, 85% to 90% seen once. The starting material was CD4+ or CD8+ T cells sorted from blood, obtained in a trial of the OX40 agonist ivuxolimab. The TCR sequence derives from an adult with an advanced solid tumor such as melanoma, head and neck, liver or kidney cancer.

In DNA, the CDR3 is TGTGCCAGCAGCCGCGGCGCCCCTACAGGATACTTCTACGAGCAGTACTTC. Protein sequence: CASSRGAPTGYFYEQYF. The chain recombines TRBV28 with TRBJ2-7; a possible D gene is TRBD1 (5 bases). This CDR3 region has 17 residues. Germline assignment: CDR1 MDHEN and CDR2 SYDVKM. V dropped 6 bases and J dropped 3 bases, with 24 bases sitting between them.